This T cell receptor (beta chain) stems from a study of T cells in Graves' hyperthyroidism and ophthalmopathy. Template material for amplifying TCR beta CDR3 regions consisted of RNA transcripts. RT-PCR in the first round (using the HTBI primer set) targeted the TCR CDR3. One entry per CDR3 protein, called by TCRdb with MiXCR from the multiplex PCR reads. Of about 700,000 distinct CDR3 sequences listed, 14% are singletons. Study-wide findings and caveats: With a median lead of 6.5 months before onset, the model predicted ophthalmopathy.

Stability of Graves' hyperthyroidism was defined as absent ophthalmopathy progression within 18 months. Hyperthyroidism patients were newly diagnosed, had disease duration under 2 months, and were aged 18 to 65 years. Looked up from germline, CDR1 is SGHAT and CDR2 is FQDESV (reference sequence). V lost 1 base and J 3 bases, leaving 19 bases between the germline ends. The CDR3 is 19 amino acids. Points on this clonotype: What it recognizes is unknown. The missing conserved phenylalanine or tryptophan at the end of this CDR3 makes a read error likely.

The receptor was isolated from a woman aged 18-35 years with Graves' hyperthyroidism. Sequenced: blood. The chain links TRBV11-1 to TRBJ2-6, with D perhaps matching TRBD1 or TRBD2 (6 bases each). The CDR3 sequence is CASSLVAEGGAGGANVLTS. CDR3 nucleotides: TGTGCCAGCAGCTTAGTCGCGGAGGGGGGCGCAGGTGGGGCCAACGTCCTGACTTCC.